The 28 T cell receptor beta chains below all came from one sample that was sequenced in a study of cytomegalovirus exposure and HLA in healthy donors. The PCR was carried out with 60 Vbeta primers and 13 Jbeta primers. Repertoires were generated with immunoSEQ multiplex PCR, while TCRdb's copy carries only in-frame clones and drops some. The ten most abundant clones cover roughly 2% of a sample with approximately 130,000 clones. The sequencing input was PBMCs. The origin of the receptors is an older woman in good health and CMV-seronegative.

The rearrangement joins TRBV28 to TRBJ2-7; TRBD1 aligns across 10 bases. Per germline, CDR1 MDHEN and CDR2 SYDVKM. V shed 10 bases and J 6 bases; nucleotides not matched to a gene: 12. This CDR3 is 14 amino acids long. The CDR3 loop is CATIPGTGAREQYF. The CDR3 bases are TGTGCCACCATCCCCGGGACAGGGGCCCGCGAGCAGTACTTC.

The chain combines TRBV18 with TRBJ2-7, with 9 bases identical to TRBD1. The CDR3 runs 12 residues. Germline V gene data show CDR1 as KGHSH and CDR2 as LQKENI. V gave up 4 bases and J gave up 6 bases; unmatched junction bases: 1. CDR3 bases: TGTGCCAGCTCACGGACAGGGGCCGAGCAGTACTTC. Its translation is CASSRTGAEQYF.

V usage is TRBV6-1 and J usage is TRBJ2-7, with 7 bases fitting TRBD2. From germline, CDR1 is MNHNS and CDR2 SASEGT. This CDR3 is built from 15 residues. The junction had 10 bases not matched to a gene; V was cut back by 5 bases and J by 3 bases. The CDR3 loop is CASSPAAGVVYEQYF. The CDR3 coding sequence is TGTGCCAGCAGTCCTGCGGCGGGAGTGGTCTACGAGCAGTACTTC.

The V gene is TRBV20-1, the J gene TRBJ2-7; TRBD2 is a possible D gene (6 bases). The CDR3 length is 11 residues. CDR1 is DFQATT and CDR2 is SNEGSKA in the germline V gene (reference sequence). V shed 3 bases and J shed 11 bases, with 14 bases lying between them. As DNA, the CDR3 is TGCAGTGCTAGGGGAGGCCTCCGGGAGTACTTC. It translates to CSARGGLREYF.

The chain combines TRBV5-6 with TRBJ1-2; D is ambiguous. CDR1 and CDR2 from the germline V gene are SGHDT and YYEEEE. V was trimmed by 2 bases and J by 10 bases, leaving 12 bases between them. The CDR3 runs to 12 residues. In DNA, the CDR3 is TGTGCCAGCAGCTTTCCGGGATACCTCTACACCTTC. Amino acid sequence: CASSFPGYLYTF.

The chain couples TRBV30 to TRBJ2-2; 9 nucleotides line up with TRBD1. Germline CDR1 and CDR2: GTSNPN and SVGIG (reference sequence). The CDR3 runs 13 residues. V was clipped by 2 bases and J by 6 bases; unmatched bases: 1. The CDR3 region has the DNA TGTGCCTGGAGTAGGGACAGGGCCGGGGAGCTGTTTTTT. Protein product: CAWSRDRAGELFF.

The rearrangement links TRBV28 to TRBJ2-3, with TRBD1 identical over 10 bases. CDR3 length: 17 residues. CDR1 is MDHEN, CDR2 SYDVKM, per germline. With 7 bases clipped from V and 2 bases from J, the junction kept 12 bases outside the gene matches. Here the CDR3 DNA reads TGTGCCAGCAAGGTTATGGACAGGGGGGTTTCCACAGATACGCAGTATTTT. It encodes CASKVMDRGVSTDTQYF.

V is TRBV5-1 and J is TRBJ2-7; 10 nucleotides line up with TRBD2. Germline values: CDR1 SGHRS, CDR2 YFSETQ. This CDR3 spans 16 amino acids. J was trimmed by 6 bases and V by 4 bases; bases with no gene match: 13. CDR3 DNA: TGCGCCAGCAGCCCCGGATCAAGCGGGGGGGCCGTCGAGCAGTACTTC. Protein sequence: CASSPGSSGGAVEQYF.

The chain combines TRBV2 with TRBJ2-3, with 8 bases fitting TRBD2. CDR3 length: 16 residues. With 1 base clipped from V and 3 bases from J, the junction kept 6 bases outside the gene matches. CDR1 and CDR2 from the germline V gene are SNHLY and FYNNEI. The chain's CDR3 is CASSEEGGTSTDTQYF. The CDR3 DNA reads as TGTGCCAGCAGTGAAGAGGGGGGGACTAGTACAGATACGCAGTATTTT.

The rearrangement links TRBV19 to TRBJ1-3; D remains ambiguous. The CDR3 sequence is 14 residues long. The germline V gene has CDR1 LNHDA and CDR2 SQIVND (reference sequence). The V gene lost 4 bases and the J gene lost 0 bases, with 7 bases spanning the gap. The CDR3 nucleotides read TGTGCCAGTAGTAGGAGCGGCTCTGGAAACACCATATATTTT. As protein: CASSRSGSGNTIYF.

The V gene is TRBV19, the J gene TRBJ2-1, with TRBD2 identical over 13 bases. The CDR3 runs 16 residues. With V trimmed by 5 bases and J by 9 bases, 10 bases remained unmatched. Germline CDR1 LNHDA, CDR2 SQIVND (reference sequence). In DNA, the CDR3 is TGTGCCAGTAGTTCTGGTGGACTAGCGGGAGTAGGTGAGCAGTTCTTC. Protein sequence: CASSSGGLAGVGEQFF.

The chain uses TRBV6-1 and TRBJ2-7; weak D call: TRBD1 (5 bases). CDR1 is MNHNS, CDR2 SASEGT, per germline. CDR3 length: 13 amino acids. V was pared by 4 bases and J by 0 bases, with 7 bases between. Here the CDR3 reads CASSAGHSYEQYF. CDR3 nucleotide sequence: TGTGCCAGCAGTGCCGGACACTCCTACGAGCAGTACTTC.

The chain is built from TRBV10-3 and TRBJ1-2; 8 bases line up with TRBD1. The J segment lost 1 base and the V segment lost 7 bases, leaving 8 bases of the junction unmatched. Germline loops: CDR1 ENHRY, CDR2 SYGVKD. The CDR3 spans 15 residues. The CDR3: CAINPGQARNYGYTF. CDR3 in DNA: TGTGCCATCAATCCGGGACAGGCTCGTAACTATGGCTACACCTTC.

This chain uses TRBV7-3 with TRBJ2-4; D may be TRBD2 (5 bases). Trimming pared 3 bases from V and 6 bases from J, leaving 9 bases between. The CDR3 consists of 13 residues. CDR1 SGHTA and CDR2 FQGTGA come from the germline V gene. This chain's CDR3 is CASSLGAANIQYF. DNA for the CDR3: TGTGCCAGCAGCTTGGGAGCCGCAAACATTCAGTACTTC. The whole variable domain, filled in from reference TRBV7-3 and TRBJ2-4, reads GAGVSQTPSNKVTEKGKYVELRCDPISGHTALYWYRQSLGQGPEFLIYFQGTGAADDSGLPNDRFFAVRPEGSVSTLKIQRTERGDSAVYLCASSLGAANIQYFGAGTRLSVL.

The rearrangement joins TRBV6-1 to TRBJ1-2, with TRBD1 matching 8 bases. The trim removed 8 bases at V and 4 bases at J, leaving 9 bases unmatched. CDR3 length: 14 residues. CDR1 and CDR2 from the germline V gene are MNHNS and SASEGT. This chain's CDR3 is CASGDRGRGYGYTF. The DNA for the CDR3 is TGTGCCAGCGGCGACAGGGGAAGGGGCTATGGCTACACCTTC.

The rearrangement joins TRBV19 to TRBJ1-2, with no clear D. Germline CDR1 and CDR2: LNHDA and SQIVND (reference sequence). This CDR3 spans 11 amino acids. V was shortened by 5 bases and J by 6 bases, with 7 bases between the two germline ends. The CDR3, as DNA: TGTGCCAGTAGTGGGCCGCATGGCTACACCTTC. Translating it yields CASSGPHGYTF.

The chain employs TRBV6-1 and TRBJ2-7, with 11 bases that match TRBD1. The CDR3 sequence is 11 residues long. Germline values: CDR1 MNHNS, CDR2 SASEGT. The CDR3 region has the DNA TGTGCCAGCAGTGGGAGGGACAGGGGGTCGGTC. Protein: CASSGRDRGSV.

The chain is built from TRBV11-2 and TRBJ2-7; D is unresolved. This CDR3 spans 12 amino acids. V lost 4 bases and J 5 bases, leaving 9 bases between the germline ends. Germline lookup yields CDR1 SGHAT and CDR2 FQNNGV. The CDR3 is CASSSNRNEQYF. CDR3 bases: TGTGCCAGCAGCTCCAATAGAAACGAGCAGTACTTC.

This rearrangement joins TRBV29-1 to TRBJ2-3, with 9 bases that match TRBD1. This CDR3 contains 14 residues. Germline V CDR1 and CDR2: SQVTM, ANQGSEA. The V gene end was trimmed by 6 bases and the J gene end by 1 base; junction bases not matched to a gene: 5. CDR3 amino acids: CSVYRDRGTDTQYF. Here the CDR3 DNA reads TGCAGCGTGTACCGGGACAGGGGCACAGATACGCAGTATTTT.

The chain is built from TRBV7-3 and TRBJ2-7, with TRBD1 as a possible D gene (6 bases). With 5 bases removed from V and 6 bases from J, the gap between germline ends came to 14 bases. CDR3 size: 13 residues. CDR1 is SGHTA and CDR2 is FQGTGA in the germline V gene. CDR3 protein: CASSRQDGVEQYF. The CDR3 DNA follows: TGTGCCAGCAGCAGACAGGACGGGGTCGAGCAGTACTTC.

The chain joins TRBV29-1 to TRBJ1-5; 7 positions match TRBD1. V was clipped by 4 bases and J by 3 bases; unmatched bases: 6. This CDR3 comprises 14 residues. Germline lookup yields CDR1 SQVTM and CDR2 ANQGSEA. The CDR3 loop is CSVGGTVSNQPQHF. DNA of the CDR3: TGCAGCGTTGGTGGGACAGTATCCAATCAGCCCCAGCATTTT.

V usage is TRBV29-1 and J usage is TRBJ2-3; a possible D gene is TRBD2 (5 bases). The V and J ends lost 3 bases and 0 bases respectively, with 7 bases between them. There are 13 residues in the CDR3. Germline-derived CDR1 and CDR2 are SQVTM and ANQGSEA. Written as DNA, the CDR3 is TGCAGCGTTGATGAGGGAAGCACAGATACGCAGTATTTT. It is translated as CSVDEGSTDTQYF.

The J gene is TRBJ2-1, the V gene TRBV2, with 14 bases lining up with TRBD2. The CDR3 runs 15 residues. Trimming cost V 4 bases and J 4 bases; bases outside gene matches: 0. The V gene's germline CDR1 is SNHLY and CDR2 FYNNEI. CDR3 region: CASSGTSGGYNEQFF. The DNA for the CDR3 is TGTGCCAGCAGTGGGACTAGCGGGGGGTACAATGAGCAGTTCTTC.

For this clone: Within the sample, other DNA sequences also encode this same CDR3. The J gene is TRBJ2-7, the V gene TRBV6-5; unclear D gene. CDR3 size: 13 residues. Germline lookup yields CDR1 MNHEY and CDR2 SVGAGI. Between the trimmed V and J ends, which lost 0 bases and 3 bases, there was a span of 6 bases. CDR3 DNA sequence: TGTGCCAGCAGTTACTCGCGAGGCTACGAGCAGTACTTC. It codes for CASSYSRGYEQYF.

The CDR3 region is CASSQDKGTGMRYEQYF. The CDR3 coding sequence is TGCGCCAGCAGCCAAGATAAGGGGACAGGGATGAGGTACGAGCAGTACTTC. The chain joins TRBV4-1 to TRBJ2-7; 9 bases match TRBD1. V trimming: 0 bases; J trimming: 4 bases; junction bases outside the gene matches: 10. The germline V gene has CDR1 MGHRA and CDR2 YSYEKL. CDR3 size: 17 residues.

The chain recombines TRBV6-4 with TRBJ1-6; 12 nucleotides agree with TRBD1. The CDR3 loop spans 16 amino acids. V trimming: 6 bases; J trimming: 10 bases; junction bases outside the gene matches: 10. Germline CDR1 is MRHNA and CDR2 is SNTAGT. This CDR3 reads CASSVTPGQGASPLHF. The CDR3 DNA reads as TGTGCCAGCAGCGTGACGCCGGGACAGGGGGCCTCACCCCTCCACTTT.

The chain links TRBV18 to TRBJ1-5; 11 bases agree with TRBD1. Germline V gene lookup returns CDR1 KGHSH and CDR2 LQKENI. The CDR3 runs to 18 residues. Unmatched junction bases numbered 13, after V lost 4 bases and J lost 5 bases. This CDR3 is CASSLLGDRGYGDQPQHF. The CDR3 bases are TGTGCCAGCTCACTACTAGGGGACAGGGGGTATGGGGATCAGCCCCAGCATTTT. The entire variable domain, with the rest obtained from reference TRBV18 and TRBJ1-5, is as follows: NAGVMQNPRHLVRRRGQEARLRCSPMKGHSHVYWYRQLPEEGLKFMVYLQKENIIDESGMPKERFSAEFPKEGPSILRIQQVVRGDSAAYFCASSLLGDRGYGDQPQHFGDGTRLSIL.

Remarks on this clone: A junction end diverges from the germline sequence, so it may reflect a read error. The J gene is TRBJ1-1, the V gene TRBV19, with 10 bases lining up with TRBD1. CDR3 size: 15 residues. CDR1 and CDR2 (germline): LNHDA, SQIVND (reference sequence). The CDR3 here is CVSSNDRGRRAEAFF. The CDR3 DNA follows: TGTGTCAGTAGCAACGACAGGGGGCGGCGTGCTGAAGCTTTCTTT.